Listed here are 23 T cell receptor beta chains from one sample, sequenced in a study of T cell responses to AZD1222 COVID-19 vaccine. The repertoire was sequenced with immunoSEQ multiplex PCR; TCRdb's copy has only in-frame clones and lacks some. The sample lists fewer than 120,000 clones; 70% to 90% were seen once. The specimen comprised peripheral blood, sampled 28 days after the second AZD1222 dose. The source of these receptors is an adult who received the AZD1222 COVID-19 vaccine.

The DNA for the CDR3 is TGCGCCAGCAGCCCCACTAGCGAGGGCACTGAAGCTTTCTTT. This encodes CASSPTSEGTEAFF. The genes are TRBV5-1 and TRBJ1-1; D call uncertain. Trimming left V 4 bases short and J 4 bases short, with 14 bases between. This CDR3 has 14 amino acids. Germline V gene sequence: CDR1 SGHRS, CDR2 YFSETQ.

This chain joins TRBV11-2 and TRBJ2-3; possibly TRBD2 for D (6 bases). Germline values: CDR1 SGHAT, CDR2 FQNNGV. The CDR3 loop spans 14 amino acids. V was cut by 5 bases and J by 2 bases, with 11 bases left in between. The CDR3 sequence: CASSRTTPTDTQYF. As DNA, the CDR3 is TGTGCCAGCAGCCGGACTACGCCCACAGATACGCAGTATTTT.

V and J are TRBV5-4 and TRBJ1-5; TRBD1 matches 8 bases. The CDR3 runs to 14 residues. The germline V gene has CDR1 SGHNT and CDR2 YYREEE (reference sequence). V lost 3 bases and J lost 5; bases outside the gene matches: 4. DNA of the CDR3: TGTGCCAGCAGCTCCGGACAGGGCGATCAGCCCCAGCATTTT. It specifies CASSSGQGDQPQHF.

V is TRBV19 and J is TRBJ1-1, with D possibly being TRBD1 (5 bases). V dropped 3 bases and J dropped 3 bases, with 14 bases sitting between them. This CDR3 spans 15 amino acids. Looked up from germline, CDR1 is LNHDA and CDR2 is SQIVND (reference sequence). In DNA, the CDR3 is TGTGCCAGTAGTATTACGGACGGGACCTACACTGAAGCTTTCTTT. Amino acids: CASSITDGTYTEAFF.

V is TRBV24-1 and J is TRBJ1-5, with a tentative D call TRBD1 (6 bases). Trimming took 7 bases from V and 2 from J, leaving 23 bases between them. This CDR3 has 18 amino acids. CDR1 is KGHDR, CDR2 SFDVKD, per germline. The DNA for the CDR3 is TGTGCCACCAGAATCCCCGGGGGCGCGGGTTTAGGCAATCAGCCCCAGCATTTT. Amino acid sequence: CATRIPGGAGLGNQPQHF.

V usage is TRBV2 and J usage is TRBJ1-2; D is unclear. The V end lost 6 bases, the J end lost 8 bases, and 10 bases lay between the germline ends. This CDR3 has 11 residues. Germline V gene data show CDR1 as SNHLY and CDR2 as FYNNEI. The CDR3 reads CASSLTFGYTF. In DNA form, the CDR3 reads TGTGCCAGCAGCTTGACTTTCGGCTACACCTTC.

The chain is built from TRBV28 and TRBJ1-5; 8 positions match TRBD1. Per the germline V gene, CDR1 is MDHEN and CDR2 is SYDVKM. The CDR3 length is 13 residues. The V and J ends lost 10 bases and 2 bases, in that order; junction bases with no gene match: 4. The CDR3 nucleotides read TGTGCCATACCGGGACAGGGCAATCAGCCCCAGCATTTT. Its protein product is CAIPGQGNQPQHF.

The chain combines TRBV7-2 with TRBJ1-5; 8 bases fit TRBD1. V lost 5 bases and J lost 5; bases outside the gene matches: 5. The CDR3 is 14 residues long. Germline lookup yields CDR1 SGHTA and CDR2 FQGNSA. The CDR3 reads CASSLQGADQPQHF. CDR3 DNA sequence: TGTGCCAGCAGCCTGCAGGGGGCAGATCAGCCCCAGCATTTT.

V usage is TRBV28 and J usage is TRBJ1-1, with TRBD1 matching over 7 bases. This CDR3 spans 15 amino acids. The V gene's germline CDR1 is MDHEN and CDR2 SYDVKM. With V trimmed by 1 base and J by 5 bases, 7 bases remained unmatched. The CDR3 loop reads CASSLSLGGGTEAFF. CDR3 bases: TGTGCCAGCAGTTTATCCCTAGGGGGCGGGACTGAAGCTTTCTTT.

The J gene is TRBJ2-5, the V gene TRBV6-1, with 13 bases fitting TRBD2. The CDR3 consists of 17 residues. Germline lookup yields CDR1 MNHNS and CDR2 SASEGT. The junction had 6 bases not matched to a gene; V was cut back by 3 bases and J by 2 bases. The CDR3 loop is CASSDLGLAGVQETQYF. The DNA for the CDR3 is TGTGCCAGCAGTGACCTCGGACTAGCGGGGGTTCAAGAGACCCAGTACTTC.

The V and J genes are TRBV10-1 and TRBJ2-5; 10 bases line up with TRBD2. The CDR3 spans 15 residues. In germline, CDR1 is WNHNN, CDR2 SYGVQD (reference sequence). Germline trimming cut 10 bases from V and 4 bases from J; bases unmatched to any gene: 12. The CDR3 reads CAIYPSGGLGETQYF. The CDR3 region has the DNA TGCGCCATCTATCCTAGCGGGGGTCTCGGAGAGACCCAGTACTTC.

This chain connects TRBV23-1 to TRBJ2-1, with 9 bases that match TRBD1. TRBV23-1 qualifies as an ORF whose function is uncertain. V lost 0 bases and J lost 4; bases outside the gene matches: 4. CDR3 length: 16 residues. For the CDR3, the DNA is TGCGCCAGCAGTCAATCCTGGGACAGGGATTACAATGAGCAGTTCTTC. Amino acid sequence: CASSQSWDRDYNEQFF.

This chain uses TRBV6-4 with TRBJ1-2; TRBD1 agrees at 10 bases. The V gene's germline CDR1 is MRHNA and CDR2 SNTAGT. The CDR3 is 15 residues long. The V gene end was trimmed by 0 bases and the J gene end by 6 bases; junction bases not matched to a gene: 4. CDR3 amino acids: CASSDSPGQGHGYTF. The DNA for the CDR3 is TGTGCCAGCAGTGACTCGCCGGGACAGGGGCATGGCTACACCTTC.

The genes are TRBV28 and TRBJ2-6, with 8 bases fitting TRBD2. CDR1 is MDHEN, CDR2 SYDVKM, per germline. The CDR3 spans 17 residues. The J segment lost 2 bases and the V segment lost 2 bases, leaving 5 bases of the junction unmatched. CDR3 amino acids: CASSLIAGSPGANVLTF. The CDR3 nucleotides read TGTGCCAGCAGTTTAATAGCGGGGAGCCCTGGGGCCAACGTCCTGACTTTC.

The rearrangement joins TRBV18 to TRBJ1-2, with D hard to call. Trimming left V 2 bases short and J 8 bases short, with 18 bases between. Germline assignment: CDR1 KGHSH and CDR2 LQKENI. The CDR3 loop spans 15 amino acids. The CDR3 spells CASSPNPGSSEGYTF. The CDR3 DNA sequence: TGTGCCAGCTCACCAAACCCCGGGTCCAGCGAGGGCTACACCTTC.

CDR3: CASSHDIFLFF. CDR3 bases: TGTGCCAGCAGCCACGACATCTTTCTCTTCTTC. The V and J genes are TRBV3-1 (or the pseudogene TRBV3-2) and TRBJ2-1; unclear D gene. The germline CDR1 and CDR2 sequences are LGHDT and YNNKEL (reference sequence). The V and J ends lost 3 bases and 16 bases respectively, with 13 bases between them. This CDR3 is built from 11 residues.

This clone was seen ten or more times. V usage is TRBV7-9 and J usage is TRBJ1-2; D is unresolved. Germline-derived CDR1 and CDR2 are SEHNR and FQNEAQ (reference sequence). The CDR3 covers 15 residues. Trimming shortened V by 1 base and J by 4 bases, and 13 bases separated the two germline ends. CDR3 DNA: TGTGCCAGCAGCTTAGGGATAGCGGGGTCCTATGGCTACACCTTC. Protein sequence: CASSLGIAGSYGYTF.

The V call is TRBV3-1 (or the pseudogene TRBV3-2), the J call TRBJ2-2, with D perhaps TRBD1 (6 bases). Trimming took off 3 bases at V and 7 bases at J, with 9 bases between the two ends. The CDR3 contains 13 residues. The V gene's germline CDR1 is LGHDT and CDR2 YNNKEL (reference sequence). The CDR3 nucleotides are TGTGCCAGCAGCCACAACAGGGTCGGGGAGCTGTTTTTT. Protein sequence: CASSHNRVGELFF.

With regard to this clone: Other DNA sequences in this specimen translate into the identical CDR3. V and J are TRBV29-1 and TRBJ1-1, with 7 bases lining up with TRBD1. The CDR3 extends over 13 amino acids. Per germline, CDR1 SQVTM and CDR2 ANQGSEA. Trimming took 4 bases from V and 1 from J; bases not matched to a gene: 3. The CDR3 loop is CSVAGTENTEAFF. DNA for the CDR3: TGCAGCGTTGCCGGGACAGAGAACACTGAAGCTTTCTTT.

This sequence joins TRBV11-1 and TRBJ2-3; TRBD2 matches at 11 bases. The junction had 5 bases not matched to a gene; V was cut back by 6 bases and J by 0 bases. Germline lookup yields CDR1 SGHAT and CDR2 FQDESV (reference sequence). The CDR3 runs 16 residues. CDR3 residues: CASRMGTSGSTDTQYF. CDR3 in DNA: TGTGCCAGCAGAATGGGGACTAGCGGAAGCACAGATACGCAGTATTTT.

The chain is built from TRBV11-2 and TRBJ1-1; D not resolved. The CDR3 contains 14 residues. Germline-derived CDR1 and CDR2 are SGHAT and FQNNGV. V lost 5 bases and J 2 bases, leaving 12 bases between the germline ends. CDR3 loop: CASSNLGINTEAFF. The CDR3 coding sequence is TGTGCCAGCAGCAACCTCGGAATCAACACTGAAGCTTTCTTT.

This rearrangement joins TRBV5-4 to TRBJ1-1, with D perhaps TRBD1 (5 bases). The CDR3 extends over 13 amino acids. Deletions cut 0 bases from V and 12 bases from J, with 15 bases between. Germline-derived CDR1 and CDR2 are SGHNT and YYREEE (reference sequence). The CDR3 region has the DNA TGTGCCAGCAGCTTGGCCAGAGAGGGGAGACCTTTCTTT. Amino acid sequence: CASSLAREGRPFF.

CDR3 loop: CASSSTSGTEQFF. The CDR3 coding sequence is TGTGCCAGCAGCTCTACCTCCGGGACGGAGCAGTTCTTC. The chain couples TRBV5-4 to TRBJ2-1; D tentatively fits TRBD1 or TRBD2 (5 bases each). The V gene's germline CDR1 is SGHNT and CDR2 YYREEE (reference sequence). V lost 3 bases to trimming and J lost 10 bases, with 14 bases between them. This CDR3 region has 13 residues.